These 20 T cell receptor beta chains originate from one sample sequenced in a study of STAT3 mutations in large granular lymphocyte leukemia. Overall study findings and caveats: Every T-LGLL patient had at least one immunodominant TCRbeta clonotype.

Their antigens remain unidentified. Method: immunoSEQ multiplex PCR; TCRdb's copy keeps in-frame clones and lacks some. The sample lists some 2,000 clones, roughly two thirds seen once, with about 79% in the top ten. The sequencing input was peripheral blood mononuclear cells. These receptors all come from a man aged 55 to 70 with T-cell large granular lymphocyte leukemia. Some clones in this sample may be carry-over from other donors' samples.

The chain combines TRBV7-3 with TRBJ2-7; either TRBD1 or TRBD2 may supply D (5 bases each). Germline lookup yields CDR1 SGHTA and CDR2 FQGTGA. Between the trimmed V and J ends, which lost 2 bases and 6 bases, there was a span of 8 bases. The CDR3 covers 12 residues. The CDR3: CASSLYGGEQYF. CDR3 DNA sequence: TGTGCCAGCAGCTTATATGGGGGCGAGCAGTACTTC.

The V and J genes are TRBV29-1 and TRBJ1-4; D is unclear. Trimming shortened V by 2 bases and J by 10 bases, and 17 bases separated the two germline ends. The CDR3 sequence is 14 residues long. The germline V gene encodes CDR1 SQVTM and CDR2 ANQGSEA. CDR3 in DNA: TGCAGCGTTGAATGGGGATTCTCCGAAGGAAAACTGTTTTTT. Translation: CSVEWGFSEGKLFF.

This clone was observed a single time. The chain links TRBV5-6 to TRBJ2-5; D is tentatively TRBD1 or TRBD2 (6 bases each). Germline V gene sequence: CDR1 SGHDT, CDR2 YYEEEE. V lost 1 base and J 5 bases, leaving 12 bases between the germline ends. The CDR3 has 14 amino acids. CDR3 loop: CASSLKGGHETQYF. As DNA, the CDR3 is TGTGCCAGCAGCTTGAAGGGGGGCCACGAGACCCAGTACTTC.

The table lists this clone with a few counts. The chain combines TRBV10-3 with TRBJ1-6; 8 positions agree with TRBD1. The CDR3 is made up of 15 amino acids. Per the germline V gene, CDR1 is ENHRY and CDR2 is SYGVKD. J was trimmed by 7 bases and V by 5 bases; bases with no gene match: 7. The CDR3 bases are TGTGCCATCAGTTCCTCAGGGGGCAGAAATTCACCCCTCCACTTT. Translation gives CAISSSGGRNSPLHF.

The chain's CDR3 is CASSPRDSRYGYTF. Written as DNA, the CDR3 is TGCGCCAGCAGCCCCCGGGACAGCCGGTATGGCTACACCTTC. This rearrangement joins TRBV5-1 to TRBJ1-2; 7 bases agree with TRBD1. Germline CDR1 SGHRS, CDR2 YFSETQ. V lost 4 bases and J lost 5; bases outside the gene matches: 8. The length of the CDR3 is 14 residues. Full variable domain (rest looked up from reference TRBV5-1 and TRBJ1-2): KAGVTQTPRYLIKTRGQQVTLSCSPISGHRSVSWYQQTPGQGLQFLFEYFSETQRNKGNFPGRFSGRQFSNSRSEMNVSTLELGDSALYLCASSPRDSRYGYTFGSGTRLTVV.

This clone is medium-sized in the sample. The chain couples TRBV7-8 to TRBJ2-7; tentatively, D is TRBD1 or TRBD2 (5 bases each). The V end lost 2 bases, the J end lost 3 bases, and 14 bases lay between the germline ends. This CDR3 is 15 amino acids long. Germline V gene lookup returns CDR1 SGHVS and CDR2 FQNEAQ. CDR3 residues: CASSLLGTEDYEQYF. The CDR3 coding sequence is TGTGCCAGCAGCTTACTAGGGACGGAGGACTACGAGCAGTACTTC.

V and J are TRBV30 and TRBJ1-3; D uncertain. The CDR3 loop spans 13 amino acids. Germline V gives CDR1 GTSNPN, CDR2 SVGIG (reference sequence). Between the trimmed V and J ends, which lost 6 bases and 4 bases, there was a span of 13 bases. The CDR3 here is CACGVKAGNTIYF. DNA of the CDR3: TGTGCCTGCGGGGTCAAGGCAGGAAACACCATATATTTT.

This clone turned up a few times. The genes are TRBV29-1 and TRBJ2-7; D is possibly TRBD1 (6 bases). Germline V gene sequence: CDR1 SQVTM, CDR2 ANQGSEA. The CDR3 covers 12 residues. V was cut by 4 bases and J by 0 bases, with 7 bases left in between. In DNA form, the CDR3 reads TGCAGCGTTGGACAGGACTCCTACGAGCAGTACTTC. It is translated as CSVGQDSYEQYF.

V is TRBV18 and J is TRBJ2-7; D is uncertain. The CDR3 runs 12 residues. The V gene's germline CDR1 is KGHSH and CDR2 LQKENI. V shed 2 bases and J shed 1 base, with 3 bases lying between them. CDR3 protein: CASSPSSYEQYF. The CDR3 coding sequence is TGTGCCAGCTCACCATCGTCCTACGAGCAGTACTTC.

This sequence joins TRBV5-6 and TRBJ2-7, with a weak D call TRBD1 (5 bases). CDR1 is SGHDT and CDR2 is YYEEEE in the germline V gene. With 2 bases removed from V and 5 bases from J, the gap between germline ends came to 17 bases. The CDR3 has 15 residues. The CDR3 DNA sequence: TGTGCCAGCAGCTTTGGGAACAGGAGAAGTCACGAGCAGTACTTC. As protein: CASSFGNRRSHEQYF.

The rearrangement joins TRBV18 to TRBJ2-7, with TRBD2 matching over 12 bases. CDR1 and CDR2 (germline): KGHSH, LQKENI. This CDR3 has 16 amino acids. V shed 8 bases and J 1 base; nucleotides not matched to a gene: 9. This CDR3 reads CASTGLAGRASYEQYF. The CDR3 nucleotides are TGTGCCAGCACAGGACTAGCGGGGAGAGCGTCCTACGAGCAGTACTTC.

This clone showed up just once. V is TRBV29-1 and J is TRBJ1-6; D remains ambiguous. Deletions cut 0 bases from V and 10 bases from J, with 10 bases between. The CDR3 has 13 amino acids. The germline V gene has CDR1 SQVTM and CDR2 ANQGSEA. The CDR3 protein is CSVEETTGSPLHF. The DNA for the CDR3 is TGCAGCGTTGAAGAGACTACGGGATCACCCCTCCACTTT.

This clone was detected once. The chain combines TRBV4-3 with TRBJ1-1; the D gene is possibly TRBD1 (6 bases). The V gene's germline CDR1 is LGHNA and CDR2 YSLEER. The CDR3 runs 15 residues. Trimming stripped 0 bases from V and 4 bases from J, with 12 bases between. The CDR3 coding sequence is TGCGCCAGCAGCCAAGATTTTACAGGGAGCACTGAAGCTTTCTTT. Protein product: CASSQDFTGSTEAFF.

The rearrangement joins TRBV7-9 to TRBJ2-1; D gene ambiguous. V dropped 2 bases and J dropped 0 bases, with 8 bases sitting between them. CDR1 is SEHNR, CDR2 FQNEAQ, per germline (reference sequence). The CDR3 is made up of 15 amino acids. In DNA, the CDR3 is TGTGCCAGCAGCTTAATCTCAAGCTCCTACAATGAGCAGTTCTTC. Translation gives CASSLISSSYNEQFF. Full variable domain (missing parts from reference TRBV7-9 and TRBJ2-1): DTGVSQNPRHKITKRGQNVTFRCDPISEHNRLYWYRQTLGQGPEFLTYFQNEAQLEKSRLLSDRFSAERPKGSFSTLEIQRTEQGDSAMYLCASSLISSSYNEQFFGPGTRLTVL.

This chain joins TRBV7-9 and TRBJ1-2, with 8 bases lining up with TRBD1. Trimming cost V 5 bases and J 3 bases; bases outside gene matches: 5. The CDR3 spans 14 residues. Germline V gene sequence: CDR1 SEHNR, CDR2 FQNEAQ (reference sequence). CDR3 amino acids: CASSPGGEDYGYTF. CDR3 nucleotides: TGTGCCAGCAGCCCAGGGGGCGAGGACTATGGCTACACCTTC.

This clone was found once. The V gene is TRBV30, the J gene TRBJ1-3; D is unresolved. The CDR3 loop spans 14 amino acids. Germline V lookup: CDR1 GTSNPN, CDR2 SVGIG (reference sequence). Between the trimmed V and J ends, which lost 2 bases and 2 bases, there was a span of 10 bases. CDR3 nucleotide sequence: TGTGCCTGGAGTCTATGGCTTCCTGGAAACACCATATATTTT. Translating it yields CAWSLWLPGNTIYF.

The J gene is TRBJ2-7, the V gene TRBV6-5, with D unresolved. The germline V gene has CDR1 MNHEY and CDR2 SVGAGI. V lost 8 bases and J 2 bases, leaving 7 bases between the germline ends. The CDR3 has 11 residues. The CDR3 sequence is CASGITYEQYF. DNA for the CDR3: TGTGCCAGCGGGATTACCTACGAGCAGTACTTC.

This sequence joins TRBV5-1 and TRBJ2-7, with a tentative D call TRBD2 (5 bases). The CDR3 covers 15 residues. Germline V gene lookup returns CDR1 SGHRS and CDR2 YFSETQ. The V and J ends lost 2 bases and 3 bases respectively, with 15 bases between them. The CDR3 region is CASSFLGLPVYEQYF. In DNA, the CDR3 is TGCGCCAGCAGCTTCCTAGGACTCCCCGTCTACGAGCAGTACTTC.

This clone was seen more than once but under ten times. The chain couples TRBV18 to TRBJ2-7; weak D call: TRBD1 (6 bases). CDR3 length: 15 amino acids. V was trimmed by 6 bases and J by 4 bases, leaving 19 bases between them. CDR1 KGHSH and CDR2 LQKENI come from the germline V gene. The CDR3: CASSQGPGDQYEQYF. DNA for the CDR3: TGTGCCAGCTCCCAGGGACCAGGGGATCAGTACGAGCAGTACTTC.

By sample fraction, this clone is large. V gene TRBV19 combines with J gene TRBJ2-5, with D possibly matching TRBD2 (6 bases). This CDR3 region has 15 residues. The V end was cut by 0 bases, the J end by 4 bases, with 12 bases between. Germline V CDR1 and CDR2: LNHDA, SQIVND (reference sequence). CDR3 amino acids: CASSIDRGRRETQYF. CDR3 coding DNA: TGTGCCAGTAGTATAGATCGGGGGAGGCGAGAGACCCAGTACTTC.